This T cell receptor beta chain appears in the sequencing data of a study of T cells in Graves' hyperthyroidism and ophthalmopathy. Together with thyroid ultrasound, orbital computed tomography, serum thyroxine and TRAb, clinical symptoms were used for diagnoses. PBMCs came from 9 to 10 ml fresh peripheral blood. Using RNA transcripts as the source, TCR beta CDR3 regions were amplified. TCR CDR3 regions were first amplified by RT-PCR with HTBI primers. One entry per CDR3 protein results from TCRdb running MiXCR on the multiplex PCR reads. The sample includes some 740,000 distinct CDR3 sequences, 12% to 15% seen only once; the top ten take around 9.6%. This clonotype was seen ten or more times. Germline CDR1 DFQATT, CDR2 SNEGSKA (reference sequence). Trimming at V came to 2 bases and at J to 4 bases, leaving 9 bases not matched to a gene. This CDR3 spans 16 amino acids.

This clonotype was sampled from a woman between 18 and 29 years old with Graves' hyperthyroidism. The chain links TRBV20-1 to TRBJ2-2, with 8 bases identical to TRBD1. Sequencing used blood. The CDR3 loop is CSARLPGTGVTGELFF. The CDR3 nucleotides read TGCAGTGCTAGACTACCCGGGACAGGAGTCACCGGGGAGCTGTTTTTT.